Described below is a single T cell receptor (beta chain) sequence and its context. As yet, its antigen is unknown. 13 Jbeta primers and 60 Vbeta primers were used for the PCR. Method: immunoSEQ multiplex PCR; TCRdb's copy keeps in-frame clones and lacks some. The sample shows about 170,000 clones, over 75% of them seen only once. The entry originates in a study of cytomegalovirus exposure and HLA in healthy donors. Study-level results: In a later analysis, most CMV-associated TCR beta chains appeared HLA-restricted. At a 0.05 false discovery rate, a later analysis found 18,000 or so TCR beta sequences to be associated with HLA alleles.

V lost 3 bases and J lost 0, with 4 bases in between. Per germline, CDR1 KGHSH and CDR2 LQKENI. The CDR3 spans 13 residues. The chain recombines TRBV18 with TRBJ2-3; no reliable D call. This TCR was sampled from a woman between 50 and 59 years old in good health and CMV-seropositive. Sequenced sample: PBMCs. CDR3 in DNA: TGTGCCAGCTCACCCCCTAGCACAGATACGCAGTATTTT. This codes for CASSPPSTDTQYF.